The 13 T cell receptor beta chains reported below all come from one sample, sequenced in a study of T cells in Graves' hyperthyroidism and ophthalmopathy. RNA transcripts served as the template for amplifying TCR beta CDR3 regions. In the first-round RT-PCR of the TCR CDR3, the HTBI primer set was used. TCRdb reanalysed the multiplex PCR reads using MiXCR and keeps one entry per CDR3 protein. The table has about 680,000 distinct CDR3 sequences, approximately 36% seen once. The sample taken for sequencing was blood. The receptors derive from a woman between 40 and 55 years old with Graves' hyperthyroidism.

The chain uses TRBV12-3 or TRBV12-4 and TRBJ1-6; 9 bases agree with TRBD1. This CDR3 spans 14 amino acids. V trimming: 8 bases; J trimming: 7 bases; junction bases outside the gene matches: 6. CDR3 residues: CASASTGGNSPLHF. Written as DNA, the CDR3 is TGTGCCAGCGCCAGTACAGGGGGCAATTCACCCCTCCACTTT.

This clonotype occurred many times. This rearrangement joins TRBV7-9 to TRBJ1-2; 9 nucleotides line up with TRBD1. CDR1 SEHNR and CDR2 FQNEAQ come from the germline V gene (reference sequence). There are 14 residues in the CDR3. Losses at the gene ends were 4 bases for V and 5 bases for J; bases not matched to a gene: 5. CDR3 DNA sequence: TGTGCCAGCAGCTCGTCCGGGACAGGGTATGGCTACACCTTC. As protein: CASSSSGTGYGYTF.

This clonotype was seen more than once but under ten times. V usage is TRBV10-3 and J usage is TRBJ1-2, with a tentative D call TRBD1 (5 bases). This CDR3 comprises 15 residues. In germline, CDR1 is ENHRY, CDR2 SYGVKD. Trimming removed 4 bases from V and 0 bases from J, with 12 bases in between. CDR3 amino acids: CAISGTLEANYGYTF. In nucleotides, the CDR3 is TGTGCCATCAGTGGGACATTGGAAGCTAACTATGGCTACACCTTC.

This clonotype was detected ten times or more. The rearrangement joins TRBV7-6 to TRBJ2-5; 7 nucleotides agree with TRBD2. CDR1 and CDR2 from the germline V gene are SGHVS and FNYEAQ. The CDR3 spans 15 residues. J gave up 4 bases and V 3 bases, and 8 bases lay outside the gene matches. Here the CDR3 DNA reads TGTGCCAGCAGCTTCCAGGGACTAAAAGCAGAGACCCAGTACTTC. Residues: CASSFQGLKAETQYF.

This clonotype was counted between two and nine times. The chain carries TRBV2 and TRBJ2-7; D is possibly TRBD2 (6 bases). Looked up from germline, CDR1 is SNHLY and CDR2 is FYNNEI. This CDR3 has 16 amino acids. V lost 5 bases and J 0 bases, leaving 17 bases between the germline ends. As DNA, the CDR3 is TGTGCCAGCAGTATGGGGTTAGCGGTTAGCTCCTACGAGCAGTACTTC. This sequence encodes CASSMGLAVSSYEQYF.

Details on this clonotype: This may be a read error, as it is one base from a much larger clone. V is TRBV2 and J is TRBJ1-5; 7 nucleotides match TRBD1. CDR1 SNHLY and CDR2 FYNNEI come from the germline V gene. The CDR3 is made up of 14 amino acids. CDR3 coding DNA: TGTGCCAGCAGGCGACAGGGTTTCGATCAGCCCCCGCATTTT. Protein: CASRRQGFDQPPHF. The full variable domain, in which reference TRBV2 and TRBJ1-5 provide the parts outside the CDR3, is EPEVTQTPSHQVTQMGQEVILRCVPISNHLYFYWYRQILGQKVEFLVSFYNNEISEKSEIFDDQFSVERPDGSNFTLKIRSTKLEDSAMYFCASRRQGFDQPPHFGDGTRLSIL.

In this sample, this clonotype turned up once. A much bigger clone sits one base away, suggesting this may be a read error. V is TRBV29-1 and J is TRBJ1-1; D might be TRBD1 (5 bases). V lost 6 bases, J lost 3 bases, and 14 bases lay in between. This CDR3 has 13 residues. The germline V gene encodes CDR1 SQVTM and CDR2 ANQGSEA. Written as DNA, the CDR3 is TGCAGCGTCCGGGAACAGGAGGACACTGAAGCTTTCTTT. Translation gives CSVREQEDTEAFF.

This clonotype was observed a few times. This rearrangement joins TRBV11-2 to TRBJ2-7; TRBD1 is a possible D gene (6 bases). CDR1 is SGHAT, CDR2 FQNNGV, per germline. The germline V and J ends were trimmed by 3 bases and 5 bases, with 17 bases remaining between them. This CDR3 region has 15 residues. The DNA for the CDR3 is TGTGCCAGCAGCTTCTTCGGGGCAGGGGCCAACGAGCAGTACTTC. Protein: CASSFFGAGANEQYF. Together with reference TRBV11-2 and TRBJ2-7, the CDR3 gives the full variable domain: EAGVAQSPRYKIIEKRQSVAFWCNPISGHATLYWYQQILGQGPKLLIQFQNNGVVDDSQLPKDRFSAERLKGVDSTLKIQPAKLEDSAVYLCASSFFGAGANEQYFGPGTRLTVT.

This clonotype appeared once. Germline is not matched at one junction end, which may reflect a read error. The rearrangement joins TRBV10-3 to TRBJ1-1, with TRBD1 matching over 8 bases. Per germline, CDR1 ENHRY and CDR2 SYGVKD. This CDR3 has 19 amino acids. As DNA, the CDR3 is TGTGCCAGCAGTCCCCATTACGCATCTCGACAGGGGACGTACACTGAAGCTTTCTTT. It is translated as CASSPHYASRQGTYTEAFF.

There are many counts of this clonotype. The chain recombines TRBV7-8 with TRBJ2-5; no definite D call. Germline V lookup: CDR1 SGHVS, CDR2 FQNEAQ. The CDR3 contains 14 residues. V was shortened by 1 base and J by 5 bases, with 11 bases between the two germline ends. CDR3 coding DNA: TGTGCCAGCAGCTTAGGAACCGTGCGGGAGACCCAGTACTTC. This codes for CASSLGTVRETQYF.

This clonotype has at least ten counts. The genes are TRBV7-2 and TRBJ2-7; a possible D gene is TRBD1 (8 bases). Looked up from germline, CDR1 is SGHTA and CDR2 is FQGNSA. The CDR3 length is 16 residues. The germline V and J ends were trimmed by 1 base and 3 bases, with 16 bases remaining between them. The CDR3 DNA reads TGTGCCAGCAGCTTAGGGGGGGGACAGGCCCTCTACGAGCAGTACTTC. Translated, it gives CASSLGGGQALYEQYF.

This chain connects TRBV6-6 to TRBJ1-4; no firm D call. The CDR3 length is 13 residues. V was pared by 8 bases and J by 5 bases, with 12 bases between. Germline V CDR1 and CDR2: MNHNY, SVGAGI (reference sequence). CDR3 coding DNA: TGTGCCAGCCATGGACCCGACAATGAAAAACTGTTTTTT. It yields the protein CASHGPDNEKLFF.

Ten or more counts support this clonotype. The chain carries TRBV9 and TRBJ1-2; TRBD1 might be the D (5 bases). Trimming pared 0 bases from V and 2 bases from J, leaving 8 bases between. The CDR3 is made up of 14 amino acids. Germline CDR1 and CDR2: SGDLS and YYNGEE. The CDR3 region is CASSVGSGNYGYTF. The CDR3 nucleotides are TGTGCCAGCAGCGTAGGTTCAGGGAACTATGGCTACACCTTC.